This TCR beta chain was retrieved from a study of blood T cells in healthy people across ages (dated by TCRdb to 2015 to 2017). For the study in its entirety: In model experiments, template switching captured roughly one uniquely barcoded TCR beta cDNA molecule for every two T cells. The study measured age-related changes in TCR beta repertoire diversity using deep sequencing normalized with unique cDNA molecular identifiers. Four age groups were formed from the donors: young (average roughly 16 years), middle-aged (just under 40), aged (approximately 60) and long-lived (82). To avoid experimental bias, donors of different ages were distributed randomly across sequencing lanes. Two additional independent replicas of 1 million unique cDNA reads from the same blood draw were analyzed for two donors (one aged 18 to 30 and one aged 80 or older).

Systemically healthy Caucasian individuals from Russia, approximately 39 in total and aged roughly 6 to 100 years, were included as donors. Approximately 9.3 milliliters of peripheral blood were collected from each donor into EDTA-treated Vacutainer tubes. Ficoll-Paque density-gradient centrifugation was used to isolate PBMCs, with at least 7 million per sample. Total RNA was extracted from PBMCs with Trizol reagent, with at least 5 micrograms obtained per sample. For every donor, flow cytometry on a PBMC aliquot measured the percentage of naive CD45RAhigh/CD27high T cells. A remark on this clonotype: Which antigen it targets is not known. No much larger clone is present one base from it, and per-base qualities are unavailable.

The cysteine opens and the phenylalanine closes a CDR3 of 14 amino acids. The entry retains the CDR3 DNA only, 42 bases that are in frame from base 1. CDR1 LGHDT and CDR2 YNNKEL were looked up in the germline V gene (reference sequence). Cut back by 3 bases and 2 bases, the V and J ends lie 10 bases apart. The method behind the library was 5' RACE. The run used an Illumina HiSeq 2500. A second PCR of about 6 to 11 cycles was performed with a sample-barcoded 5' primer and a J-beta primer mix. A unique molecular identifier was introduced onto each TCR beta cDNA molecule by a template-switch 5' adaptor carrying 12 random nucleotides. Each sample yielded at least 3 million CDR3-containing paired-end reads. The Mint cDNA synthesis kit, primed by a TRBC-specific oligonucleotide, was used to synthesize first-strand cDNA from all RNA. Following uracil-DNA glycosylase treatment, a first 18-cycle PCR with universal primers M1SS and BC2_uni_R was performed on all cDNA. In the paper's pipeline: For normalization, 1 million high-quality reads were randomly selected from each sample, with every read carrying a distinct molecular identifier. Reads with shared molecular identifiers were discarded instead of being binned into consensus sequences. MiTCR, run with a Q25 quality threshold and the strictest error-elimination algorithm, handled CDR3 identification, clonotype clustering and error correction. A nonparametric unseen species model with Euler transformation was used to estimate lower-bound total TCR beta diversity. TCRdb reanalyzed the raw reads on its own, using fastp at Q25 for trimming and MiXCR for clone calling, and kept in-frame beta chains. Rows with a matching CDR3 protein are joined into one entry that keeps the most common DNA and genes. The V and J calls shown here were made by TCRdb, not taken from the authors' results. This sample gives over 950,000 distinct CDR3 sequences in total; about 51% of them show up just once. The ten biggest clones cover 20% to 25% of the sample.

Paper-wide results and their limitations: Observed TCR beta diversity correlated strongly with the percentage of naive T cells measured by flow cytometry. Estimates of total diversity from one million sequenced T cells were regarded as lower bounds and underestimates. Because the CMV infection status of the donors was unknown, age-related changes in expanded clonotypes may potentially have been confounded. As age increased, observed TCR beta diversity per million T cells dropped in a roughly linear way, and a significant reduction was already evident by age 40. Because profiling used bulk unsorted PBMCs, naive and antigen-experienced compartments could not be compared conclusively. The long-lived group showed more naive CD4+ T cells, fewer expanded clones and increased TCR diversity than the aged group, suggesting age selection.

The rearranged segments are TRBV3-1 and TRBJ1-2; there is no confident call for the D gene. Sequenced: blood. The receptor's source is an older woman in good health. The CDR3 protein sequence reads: CASSHTPGNYGYTF. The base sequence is TGTGCCAGCAGCCACACACCAGGCAACTATGGCTACACCTTC.